This entry lists 3 T cell receptor beta chains sequenced from one sample in a study of identical twins. TCRdb itself ran the 5' RACE reads through MiXCR, one entry per CDR3 protein. Among about 720,000 distinct CDR3 sequences listed, 8.6% were seen once. These data were also reused for a study on yellow fever vaccine responses in identical twins.

The sequenced sample consisted of PBMCs. These receptors all stem from a young woman in good health.

This chain links TRBV5-6 with TRBJ2-7; TRBD2 might be the D (7 bases). Trimming shortened V by 1 base and J by 5 bases, and 10 bases separated the two germline ends. The germline gives CDR1 SGHDT, CDR2 YYEEEE. This CDR3 spans 13 amino acids. CDR3 DNA: TGTGCCAGCAGCTTGCGGGGGGCGGACGAGCAGTACTTC. It specifies CASSLRGADEQYF.

This clonotype has just a few counts. The J gene is TRBJ2-1, the V gene TRBV24-1; 9 nucleotides line up with TRBD2. The V and J ends lost 3 bases and 4 bases, in that order; junction bases with no gene match: 15. Germline V gene sequence: CDR1 KGHDR, CDR2 SFDVKD. The CDR3 loop spans 19 amino acids. The CDR3 loop reads CATSDTSGPGPLSYNEQFF. As DNA, the CDR3 is TGTGCCACCAGTGATACTAGCGGGCCGGGCCCCCTATCTTACAATGAGCAGTTCTTC.

This clonotype has a count of ten or more. The chain links TRBV24-1 to TRBJ2-2; perhaps D is TRBD1 or TRBD2 (5 bases each). The CDR3 sequence is 17 residues long. In germline, CDR1 is KGHDR, CDR2 SFDVKD. Trimming took off 4 bases at V and 6 bases at J, with 20 bases between the two ends. Here the CDR3 reads CATSEISGDEGAGELFF. CDR3 bases: TGTGCCACCAGTGAAATTTCCGGGGACGAGGGAGCCGGGGAGCTGTTTTTT.